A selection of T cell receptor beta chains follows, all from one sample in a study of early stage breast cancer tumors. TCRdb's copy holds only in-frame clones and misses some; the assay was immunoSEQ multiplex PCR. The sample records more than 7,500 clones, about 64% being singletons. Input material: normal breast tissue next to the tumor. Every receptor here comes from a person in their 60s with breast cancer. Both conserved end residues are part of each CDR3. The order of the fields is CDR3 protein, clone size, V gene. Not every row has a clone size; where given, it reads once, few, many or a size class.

CASSPGLQGQPQHF NA TRBV18
CAWSPSETQYF NA TRBV30
CASSLRLAGAEQYF few TRBV7-6
CAWTFGDTGELFF NA TRBV30
CASSFLGASGELFF few TRBV7-9
CASNNSGTRYTQYF NA TRBV28
CASSPPGGPTQYF once TRBV5-4
CASRDAGTGFYNEQFF NA TRBV7-9
CASSLRGRNQPQHF few TRBV5-6
CASSLATGSGYTF once TRBV5-6
CASSVGGLFTGELFF NA TRBV9
CASSLSGTGTYEQYF once TRBV28
CASSPGTGGIGEQYF NA TRBV18
CAWEVPLSSNTGELFF few TRBV30
CASSQDWGTSGPGFTDTQYF NA TRBV14
CASSQTSSTDTQYF NA TRBV11-3
CASSPWRGRNQPQHF NA TRBV5-6
CASSQDNSGNTEAFF few TRBV4-3
CASSWQRSYEQYF NA TRBV27
CASSQVGLAGGPVPKETQYF NA TRBV4-1
CASSEFSSVNEQYF NA TRBV10-2
CASSLTSGRANEQFF NA TRBV7-2
CASSGQGGGETQYF NA TRBV9
CASSFVGDQETQYF NA TRBV5-1
CASSQDPPGRYEQYF few TRBV4-1
CASSPTDHYGYTF NA TRBV18
CASSLDLAGGALDTQYF NA TRBV5-1
CASSTRTGIYEQYF NA TRBV19
CASSRDRGSNQPQHF few TRBV23-1
CASSYIPLGPGELFF NA TRBV6-5
CASSLGGGQELFF NA TRBV5-4
CASSLVGAGRQQGYTF NA TRBV7-2
CASSLEGGLADEQYF NA TRBV5-6
CASSLLAGGRNEQFF NA TRBV14
CASSSGTAGRYGYTF NA TRBV7-9
CASSGARGLSVNHNPQETQYF NA TRBV2
CASSFWQGSYEQYF NA TRBV28
CASSAGTGPYGGYQPQHF NA TRBV2
CASSELAGMSTEAFF NA TRBV6-1
CSGQGPTGEPFF NA TRBV29-1
CASSLERGYNSPLHF NA TRBV7-2
CASSPPNTF NA TRBV9
CASSLVPGEYPREQYF NA TRBV13
CASSQDRVEFPYF NA TRBV4-3
CASSQIQGASGANVLTF NA TRBV18
CASRDRGTSNQPQHF NA TRBV2
CASSSTAYSNQPQHF NA TRBV2
CASSLSRNRGTEAFF NA TRBV6-1